These T cell receptor beta chains were read from a single sample in a study of cytomegalovirus exposure and HLA in healthy donors. The protocol was immunoSEQ multiplex PCR, while the TCRdb copy is restricted to in-frame clones and leaves out a portion. The sample yields about 220,000 clones, more than 65% seen once. The sequenced sample consisted of PBMCs. All receptors come from a man aged 18 to 29 in good health and CMV-seronegative. The CDR3 runs from the conserved cysteine through the conserved F or W. Each record gives: clone size, J gene, V gene, CDR3 protein. Clone size is stated in some rows and not others, as once, few, many or a class when expanded.

clone size: few; J gene: TRBJ2-7; V gene: TRBV5-6; CDR3 protein: CASSPGTAYEQYF
clone size: -; J gene: TRBJ2-2; V gene: TRBV23-1; CDR3 protein: CASAKVGQGAGELFF
clone size: -; J gene: TRBJ2-5; V gene: TRBV30; CDR3 protein: CAWSVSSSETQYF
clone size: -; J gene: TRBJ2-7; V gene: TRBV28; CDR3 protein: CASSTVRDTLSYEQYF
clone size: -; J gene: TRBJ2-2; V gene: TRBV5-4; CDR3 protein: CASSSGGYPNTGELFF
clone size: few; J gene: TRBJ1-6; V gene: TRBV30; CDR3 protein: CAWGSGVSNSPLHF
clone size: -; J gene: TRBJ2-1; V gene: TRBV5-4; CDR3 protein: CASSPQGSYNEQFF
clone size: few; J gene: TRBJ2-3; V gene: TRBV27; CDR3 protein: CASSPETAPPDTQYF
clone size: -; J gene: TRBJ2-7; V gene: TRBV13; CDR3 protein: CASSLNSNYEQYF
clone size: -; J gene: TRBJ2-6; V gene: TRBV5-1; CDR3 protein: CASRFFHRGGAGANVLTF
clone size: -; J gene: TRBJ2-3; V gene: TRBV5-6; CDR3 protein: CASSYNRGYTDTQYF
clone size: -; J gene: TRBJ1-1; V gene: TRBV18; CDR3 protein: CASSPMAGDTEAFF
clone size: -; J gene: TRBJ1-1; V gene: TRBV10-2; CDR3 protein: CASTLTGGTEAFF
clone size: -; J gene: TRBJ1-2; V gene: TRBV29-1; CDR3 protein: CSVEDVRGRSYGYTF
clone size: -; J gene: TRBJ1-2; V gene: TRBV7-6; CDR3 protein: CASSFAGDRGYTF
clone size: -; J gene: TRBJ1-1; V gene: TRBV5-1; CDR3 protein: CASSFERVDTEAFF
clone size: -; J gene: TRBJ2-7; V gene: TRBV6-6; CDR3 protein: CASSYTRTGDVEEQYF
clone size: -; J gene: TRBJ2-1; V gene: TRBV19; CDR3 protein: CASSIGPGGSYNEQFF
clone size: -; J gene: TRBJ2-1; V gene: TRBV6-1; CDR3 protein: CASSDAGEGGEQFF
clone size: -; J gene: TRBJ2-7; V gene: TRBV27; CDR3 protein: CASSLAGQFTTHYSYEQYF
clone size: -; J gene: TRBJ1-1; V gene: TRBV10-3; CDR3 protein: CAITAGQGRNTEAFF
clone size: -; J gene: TRBJ2-7; V gene: TRBV5-1; CDR3 protein: CASSFRDTSSYEQYF
clone size: -; J gene: TRBJ1-5; V gene: TRBV27; CDR3 protein: CASRLPRNHRPNQPQHF
clone size: -; J gene: TRBJ2-1; V gene: TRBV18; CDR3 protein: CASSRREGIGRNEQFF
clone size: once; J gene: TRBJ2-7; V gene: TRBV7-6; CDR3 protein: CASSLAVSYEQYF
clone size: -; J gene: TRBJ2-1; V gene: TRBV7-2; CDR3 protein: CASSSRRGNEQFF
clone size: -; J gene: TRBJ1-1; V gene: TRBV10-2; CDR3 protein: CASSESGAGYTEAFF
clone size: -; J gene: TRBJ2-5; V gene: TRBV9; CDR3 protein: CASSVGLDRGQETQYF
clone size: -; J gene: TRBJ2-3; V gene: TRBV2; CDR3 protein: CASSLMTDTQYF
clone size: -; J gene: TRBJ2-7; V gene: TRBV27; CDR3 protein: CASSPLMNKEGPHEQYF
clone size: few; J gene: TRBJ2-7; V gene: TRBV7-8; CDR3 protein: CASSPLAGGRSQYF
clone size: -; J gene: TRBJ2-7; V gene: TRBV27; CDR3 protein: CASSLSSYEQYF
clone size: -; J gene: TRBJ1-1; V gene: TRBV6-1; CDR3 protein: CASSEGGQNTEAFF
clone size: once; J gene: TRBJ2-2; V gene: TRBV30; CDR3 protein: CAWSTGATGELFF
clone size: -; J gene: TRBJ1-2; V gene: TRBV27; CDR3 protein: CASRGRNYGYTF
clone size: -; J gene: -; V gene: TRBV28; CDR3 protein: CASSLPDRDEQYF
clone size: -; J gene: TRBJ2-5; V gene: TRBV28; CDR3 protein: CASSILSETQYF
clone size: few; J gene: TRBJ2-4; V gene: TRBV9; CDR3 protein: CASSPRTGQENIQYF
clone size: once; J gene: -; V gene: TRBV25-1; CDR3 protein: CASSAHGTKGHEQYF
clone size: -; J gene: TRBJ2-1; V gene: TRBV27; CDR3 protein: CASTWGTGGYNEQFF
clone size: -; J gene: TRBJ2-3; V gene: TRBV5-1; CDR3 protein: CASSSLAGGADTQYF
clone size: -; J gene: TRBJ1-1; V gene: TRBV6-5; CDR3 protein: CASSKPQGENTEAFF
clone size: -; J gene: TRBJ2-7; V gene: TRBV27; CDR3 protein: CASSSRTGGGEQYF
clone size: few; J gene: TRBJ2-3; V gene: TRBV29-1; CDR3 protein: CSVEDFRLAGGHTQYF
clone size: -; J gene: TRBJ2-3; V gene: TRBV19; CDR3 protein: CASSIGGRAGDTQYF
clone size: few; J gene: TRBJ2-5; V gene: TRBV6-1; CDR3 protein: CASSEELWRGLSETQYF
clone size: -; J gene: TRBJ2-1; V gene: TRBV7-8; CDR3 protein: CASSRQYNEQFF
clone size: -; J gene: TRBJ2-7; V gene: TRBV2; CDR3 protein: CASLGTDRGRREQYF
clone size: many; J gene: TRBJ1-2; V gene: TRBV7-9; CDR3 protein: CASSLPGGANYGYTF
clone size: -; J gene: TRBJ2-1; V gene: TRBV5-1; CDR3 protein: CASSPWTRAEQFF
clone size: -; J gene: TRBJ2-1; V gene: TRBV9; CDR3 protein: CASSVDRTGTYNEQFF
clone size: once; J gene: TRBJ1-2; V gene: TRBV6-1; CDR3 protein: CASSEGGTGVYGYTF
clone size: -; J gene: TRBJ2-3; V gene: TRBV5-1; CDR3 protein: CASSLGTSGRGQYF
clone size: -; J gene: TRBJ2-7; V gene: TRBV5-1; CDR3 protein: CASSFGEDGGEQYF
clone size: few; J gene: TRBJ1-5; V gene: TRBV2; CDR3 protein: CASSAGEGQPQHF
clone size: -; J gene: TRBJ1-2; V gene: TRBV6-1; CDR3 protein: CASSRGTGEGYTF
clone size: -; J gene: TRBJ1-5; V gene: TRBV19; CDR3 protein: CASTVGWGHPQHF
clone size: -; J gene: TRBJ1-5; V gene: TRBV30; CDR3 protein: CACDSRGFGNQPQHF